This TCR beta chain was sequenced for a study of graft-versus-host responses after intestinal transplantation. Looking at the study overall: Transplantation in recipients was multivisceral, liver-intestinal, or isolated intestinal. Study observations and caveats: Some patients had graft-donor T cell macrochimerism. In their allografts, the ratios of graft-versus-host to host-versus-graft T cell clones were high. Some GvH clones appeared in ileal mucosa or blood before recipient bone marrow.

A remark on this clone: Antigen specificity is unknown.

Clones were sequenced by immunoSEQ multiplex PCR, and TCRdb holds only the in-frame ones, with some missing. The data contain fewer than 130,000 clones, around 95% of them singletons. The CDR3 runs to 14 residues. The junction had 3 bases not matched to a gene; V was cut back by 7 bases and J by 2 bases. Germline CDR1 reads MNHEY; CDR2 reads SVGAGI. This TCR was recovered from a human donor who received an intestinal transplant. The chain has TRBV6-5 and TRBJ1-1; 11 nucleotides align to TRBD1. The material was unstimulated CD8+ T cells sorted from spleen or lymph node cells, obtained before intestinal transplant. The CDR3 reads CASTGTGGNTEAFF. Written as DNA, the CDR3 is TGTGCCAGCACCGGGACAGGGGGTAACACTGAAGCTTTCTTT.